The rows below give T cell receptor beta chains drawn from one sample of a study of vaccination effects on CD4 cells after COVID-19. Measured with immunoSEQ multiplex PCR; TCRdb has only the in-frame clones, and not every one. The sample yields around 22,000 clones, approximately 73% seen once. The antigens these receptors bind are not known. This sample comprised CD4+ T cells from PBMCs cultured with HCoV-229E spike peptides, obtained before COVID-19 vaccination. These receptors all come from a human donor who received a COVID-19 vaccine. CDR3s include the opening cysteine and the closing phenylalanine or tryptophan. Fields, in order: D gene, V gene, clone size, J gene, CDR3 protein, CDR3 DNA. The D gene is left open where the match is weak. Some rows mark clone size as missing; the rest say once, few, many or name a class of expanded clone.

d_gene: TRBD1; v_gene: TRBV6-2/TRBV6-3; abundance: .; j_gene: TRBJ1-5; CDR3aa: CASSYSLTGVNNQPQHF; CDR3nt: TGTGCCAGCAGTTACTCTTTGACAGGGGTGAACAATCAGCCCCAGCATTTT
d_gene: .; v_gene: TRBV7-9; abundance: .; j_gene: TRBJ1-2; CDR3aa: CASSLVASLYTF; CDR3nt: TGTGCCAGCAGCTTAGTCGCATCTCTATACACCTTC
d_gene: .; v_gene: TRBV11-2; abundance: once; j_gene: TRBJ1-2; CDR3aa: CASSIRPGVNYGYTF; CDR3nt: TGTGCCAGCAGCATACGGCCCGGGGTTAACTATGGCTACACCTTC
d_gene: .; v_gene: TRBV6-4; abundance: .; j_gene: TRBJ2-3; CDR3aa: CASSDGAGSTDTQYF; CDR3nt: TGTGCCAGCAGTGACGGGGCGGGGAGCACAGATACGCAGTATTTT
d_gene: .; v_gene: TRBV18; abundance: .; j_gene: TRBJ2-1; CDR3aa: CASSQSSGYSYNEQFF; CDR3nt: TGTGCCAGCTCCCAGAGTAGCGGTTACTCCTACAATGAGCAGTTCTTC
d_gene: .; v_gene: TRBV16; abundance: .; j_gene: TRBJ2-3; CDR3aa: CASSPYGTGLTDTQYF; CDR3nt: TGTGCCAGCAGCCCCTACGGGACGGGCCTCACAGATACGCAGTATTTT
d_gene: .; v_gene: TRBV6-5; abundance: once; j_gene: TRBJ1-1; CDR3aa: CASSYGQGLAEAFF; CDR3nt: TGTGCCAGCAGTTACGGCCAGGGGCTGGCTGAAGCTTTCTTT
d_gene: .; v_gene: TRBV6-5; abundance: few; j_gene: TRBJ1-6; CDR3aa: CASRWGVRDSPLHF; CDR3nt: TGTGCCAGCAGATGGGGGGTTAGGGATTCACCCCTCCACTTT
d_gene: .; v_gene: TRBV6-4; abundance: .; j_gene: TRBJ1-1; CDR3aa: CASRDSLRNTEAFF; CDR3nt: TGTGCCAGCAGGGACAGTCTGAGGAACACTGAAGCTTTCTTT
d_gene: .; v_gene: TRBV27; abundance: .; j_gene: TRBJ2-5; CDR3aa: CASRMRDSSAEYF; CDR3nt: TGTGCCAGCAGGATGCGGGACTCCTCGGCGGAGTACTTC
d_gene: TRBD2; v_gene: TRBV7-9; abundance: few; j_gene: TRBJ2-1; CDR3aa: CASSYETGTSTEQFF; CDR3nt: TGTGCCAGCAGCTACGAGACCGGGACTAGTACCGAGCAGTTCTTC
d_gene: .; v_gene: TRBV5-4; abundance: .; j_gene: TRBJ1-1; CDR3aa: CASSLGTQNTEAFF; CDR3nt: TGTGCCAGCAGCTTGGGGACACAGAACACTGAAGCTTTCTTT
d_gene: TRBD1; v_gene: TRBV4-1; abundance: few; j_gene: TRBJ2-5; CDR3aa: CASSSTSGTGQETQYF; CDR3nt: TGCGCCAGCAGCTCGACCTCCGGGACAGGGCAAGAGACCCAGTACTTC
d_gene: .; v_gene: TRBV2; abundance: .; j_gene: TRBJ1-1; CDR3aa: CAGGRDTEAFF; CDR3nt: TGTGCCGGTGGCAGGGACACTGAAGCTTTCTTT